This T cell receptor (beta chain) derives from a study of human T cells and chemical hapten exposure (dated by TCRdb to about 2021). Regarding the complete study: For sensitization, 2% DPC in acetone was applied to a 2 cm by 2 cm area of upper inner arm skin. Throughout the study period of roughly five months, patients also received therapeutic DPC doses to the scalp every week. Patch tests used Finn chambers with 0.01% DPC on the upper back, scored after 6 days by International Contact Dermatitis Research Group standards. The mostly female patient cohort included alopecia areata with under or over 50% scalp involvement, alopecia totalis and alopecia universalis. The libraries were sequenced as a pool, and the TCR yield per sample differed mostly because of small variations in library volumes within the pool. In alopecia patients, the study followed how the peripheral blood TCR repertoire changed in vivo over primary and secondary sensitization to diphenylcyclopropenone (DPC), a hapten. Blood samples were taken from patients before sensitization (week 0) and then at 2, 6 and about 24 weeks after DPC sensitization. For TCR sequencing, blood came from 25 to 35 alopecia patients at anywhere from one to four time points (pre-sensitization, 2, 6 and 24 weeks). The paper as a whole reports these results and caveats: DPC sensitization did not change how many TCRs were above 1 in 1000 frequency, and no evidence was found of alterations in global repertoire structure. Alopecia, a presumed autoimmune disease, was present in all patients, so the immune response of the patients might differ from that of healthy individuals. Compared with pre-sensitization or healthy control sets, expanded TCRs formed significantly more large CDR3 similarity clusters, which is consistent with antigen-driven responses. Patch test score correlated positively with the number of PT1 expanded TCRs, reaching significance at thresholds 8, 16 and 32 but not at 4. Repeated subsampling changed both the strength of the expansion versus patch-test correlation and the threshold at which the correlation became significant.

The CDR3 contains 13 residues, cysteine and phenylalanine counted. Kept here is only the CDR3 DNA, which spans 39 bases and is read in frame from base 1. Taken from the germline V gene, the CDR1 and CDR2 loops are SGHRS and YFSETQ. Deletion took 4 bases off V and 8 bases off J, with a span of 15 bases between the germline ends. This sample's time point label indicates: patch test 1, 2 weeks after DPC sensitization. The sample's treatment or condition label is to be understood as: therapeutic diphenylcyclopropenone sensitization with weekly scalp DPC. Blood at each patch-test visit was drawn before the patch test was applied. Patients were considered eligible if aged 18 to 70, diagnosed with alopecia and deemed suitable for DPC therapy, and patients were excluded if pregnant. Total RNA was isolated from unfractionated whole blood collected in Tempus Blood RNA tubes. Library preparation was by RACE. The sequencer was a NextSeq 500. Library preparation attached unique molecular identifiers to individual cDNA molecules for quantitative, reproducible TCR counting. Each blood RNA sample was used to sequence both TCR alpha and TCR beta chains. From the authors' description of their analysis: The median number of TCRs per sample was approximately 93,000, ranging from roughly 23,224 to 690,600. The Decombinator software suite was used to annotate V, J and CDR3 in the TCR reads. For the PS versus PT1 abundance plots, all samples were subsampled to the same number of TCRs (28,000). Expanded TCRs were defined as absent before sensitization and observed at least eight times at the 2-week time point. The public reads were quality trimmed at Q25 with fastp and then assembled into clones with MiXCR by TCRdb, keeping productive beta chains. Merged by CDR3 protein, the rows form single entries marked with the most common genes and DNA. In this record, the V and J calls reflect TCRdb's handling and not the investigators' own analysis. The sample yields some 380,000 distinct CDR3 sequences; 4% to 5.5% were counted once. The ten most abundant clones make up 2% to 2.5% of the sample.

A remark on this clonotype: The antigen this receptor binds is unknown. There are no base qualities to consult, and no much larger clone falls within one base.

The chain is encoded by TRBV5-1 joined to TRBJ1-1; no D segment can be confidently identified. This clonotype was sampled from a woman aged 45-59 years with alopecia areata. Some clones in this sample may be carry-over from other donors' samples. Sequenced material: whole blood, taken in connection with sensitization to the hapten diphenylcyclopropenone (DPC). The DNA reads TGCGCCAGCAGCCTAGATACAATTGGGGAAGCTTTCTTT. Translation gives CASSLDTIGEAFF. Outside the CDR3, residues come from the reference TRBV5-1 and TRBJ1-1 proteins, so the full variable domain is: KAGVTQTPRYLIKTRGQQVTLSCSPISGHRSVSWYQQTPGQGLQFLFEYFSETQRNKGNFPGRFSGRQFSNSRSEMNVSTLELGDSALYLCASSLDTIGEAFFGQGTRLTVV.